This TCR beta chain was sequenced during a study of beta chain features in type 1 diabetes. The CDR3 covers 14 residues. Trimming removed 6 bases at V and 0 bases at J, with 12 bases between. Germline V lookup: CDR1 SGDLS, CDR2 YYNGEE. This clone was counted only a few times. CD45RO/CCR7/CD25/CD127/CD95/CD27 staining was used to isolate CD4+ naive, central memory, regulatory and stem cell-like memory cells by sorting. All of the isolated RNA was reverse transcribed, so expressed TCRB transcripts were sequenced. Data came from immunoSEQ multiplex PCR; TCRdb stores just in-frame clones and leaves some out. Of around 330,000 clones in the sample, about 10% were seen once.

The sequence was collected from a woman between 25 and 40 years old in good health. Input material: naive CD4+ T cells from blood. The chain recombines TRBV9 with TRBJ1-2, with unresolved D. CDR3 coding DNA: TGTGCCAGCAAGTACGATTTAGCTAACTATGGCTACACCTTC. Protein: CASKYDLANYGYTF.